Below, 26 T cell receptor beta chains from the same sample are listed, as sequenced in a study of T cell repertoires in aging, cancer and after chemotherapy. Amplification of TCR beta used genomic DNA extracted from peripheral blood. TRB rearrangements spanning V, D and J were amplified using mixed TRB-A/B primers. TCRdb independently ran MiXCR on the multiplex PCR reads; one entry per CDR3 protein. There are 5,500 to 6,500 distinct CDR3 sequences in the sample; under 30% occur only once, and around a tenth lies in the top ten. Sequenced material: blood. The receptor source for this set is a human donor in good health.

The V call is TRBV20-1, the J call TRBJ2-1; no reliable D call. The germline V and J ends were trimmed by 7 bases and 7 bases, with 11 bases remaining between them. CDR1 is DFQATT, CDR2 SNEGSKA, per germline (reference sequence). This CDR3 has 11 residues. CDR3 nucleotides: TGCAGTGTTAGGGCTCTTAATGAGCAGTTCTTC. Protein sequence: CSVRALNEQFF.

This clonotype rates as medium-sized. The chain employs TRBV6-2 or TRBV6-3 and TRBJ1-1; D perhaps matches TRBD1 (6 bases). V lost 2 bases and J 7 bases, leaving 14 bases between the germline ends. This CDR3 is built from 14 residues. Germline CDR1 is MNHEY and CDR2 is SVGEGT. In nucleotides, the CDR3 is TGTGCCAGCAGTTACAGAGGGGGAGGGTTTGAAGCTTTCTTT. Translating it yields CASSYRGGGFEAFF.

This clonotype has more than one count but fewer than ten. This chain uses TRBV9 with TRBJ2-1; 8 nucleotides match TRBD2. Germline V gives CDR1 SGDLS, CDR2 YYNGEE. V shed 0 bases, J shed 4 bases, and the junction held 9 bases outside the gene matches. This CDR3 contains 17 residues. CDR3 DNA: TGTGCCAGCAGCGTAGAACCTCGGGAGGGAGGATACAATGAGCAGTTCTTC. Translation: CASSVEPREGGYNEQFF.

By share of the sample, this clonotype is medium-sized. The CDR3 sequence is CASSLVAAFVGHHIYF. Here the CDR3 DNA reads TGTGCCAGCAGCTTAGTGGCGGCCTTCGTCGGGCACCATATCTATTTT. This sequence joins TRBV7-2 and TRBJ1-3; D gene unclear. V lost 1 base and J lost 16, with 26 bases in between. CDR3 length: 16 residues. From germline, CDR1 is SGHTA and CDR2 FQGNSA.

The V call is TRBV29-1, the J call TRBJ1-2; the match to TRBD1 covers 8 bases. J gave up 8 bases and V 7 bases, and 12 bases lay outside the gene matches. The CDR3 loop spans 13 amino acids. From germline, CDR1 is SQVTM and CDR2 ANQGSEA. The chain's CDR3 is CSAEPTGVNGYTF. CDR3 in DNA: TGCAGCGCCGAGCCGACAGGGGTCAACGGCTACACCTTC.

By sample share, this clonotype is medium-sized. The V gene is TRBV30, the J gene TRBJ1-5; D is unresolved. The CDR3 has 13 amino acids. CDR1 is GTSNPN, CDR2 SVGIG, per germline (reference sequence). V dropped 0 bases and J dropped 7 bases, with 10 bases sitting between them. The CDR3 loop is CAWSVPRAQPQHF. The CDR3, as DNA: TGTGCCTGGAGTGTACCCAGAGCCCAGCCCCAGCATTTT.

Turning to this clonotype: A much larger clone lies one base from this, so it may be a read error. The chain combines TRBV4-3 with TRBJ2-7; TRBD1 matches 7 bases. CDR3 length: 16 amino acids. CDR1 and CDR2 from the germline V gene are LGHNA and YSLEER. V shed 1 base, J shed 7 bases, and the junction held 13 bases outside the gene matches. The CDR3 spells CASSQAQTGRAGEQYV. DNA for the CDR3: TGCGCCAGCAGCCAAGCCCAGACAGGGCGAGCTGGGGAGCAGTACGTC.

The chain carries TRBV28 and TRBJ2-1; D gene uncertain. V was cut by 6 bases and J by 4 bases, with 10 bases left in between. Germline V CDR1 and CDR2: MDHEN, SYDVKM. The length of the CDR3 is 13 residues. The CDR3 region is CASSGWQYNEQFF. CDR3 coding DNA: TGTGCCAGCAGCGGTTGGCAGTACAATGAGCAGTTCTTC.

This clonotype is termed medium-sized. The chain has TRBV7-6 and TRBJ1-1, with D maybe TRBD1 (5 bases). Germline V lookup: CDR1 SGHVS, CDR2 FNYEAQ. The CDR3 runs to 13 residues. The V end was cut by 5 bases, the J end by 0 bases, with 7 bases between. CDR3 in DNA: TGTGCCAGCAGCCCGGGGCTGAACACTGAAGCTTTCTTT. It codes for CASSPGLNTEAFF.

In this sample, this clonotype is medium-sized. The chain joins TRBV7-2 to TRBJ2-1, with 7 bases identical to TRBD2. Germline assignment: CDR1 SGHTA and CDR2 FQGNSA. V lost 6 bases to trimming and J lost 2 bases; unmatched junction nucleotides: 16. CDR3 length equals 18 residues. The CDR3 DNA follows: TGTGCCAGCAGGAGACGGACCTTAGGGCGGGAGACCTACAATGAGCAGTTCTTC. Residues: CASRRRTLGRETYNEQFF.

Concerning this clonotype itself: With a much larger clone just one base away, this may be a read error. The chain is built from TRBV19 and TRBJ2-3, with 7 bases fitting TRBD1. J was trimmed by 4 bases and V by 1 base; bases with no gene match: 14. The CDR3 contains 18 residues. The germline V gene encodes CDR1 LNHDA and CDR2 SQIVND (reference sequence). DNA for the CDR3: TGTGCCAGTAGTATAGGTACAGGGGACATGTTCGAGGCAGATACGCAGTATTTT. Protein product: CASSIGTGDMFEADTQYF. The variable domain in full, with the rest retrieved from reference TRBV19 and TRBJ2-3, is DGGITQSPKYLFRKEGQNVTLSCEQNLNHDAMYWYRQDPGQGLRLIYYSQIVNDFQKGDIAEGYSVSREKKESFPLTVTSAQKNPTAFYLCASSIGTGDMFEADTQYFGPGTRLTVL.

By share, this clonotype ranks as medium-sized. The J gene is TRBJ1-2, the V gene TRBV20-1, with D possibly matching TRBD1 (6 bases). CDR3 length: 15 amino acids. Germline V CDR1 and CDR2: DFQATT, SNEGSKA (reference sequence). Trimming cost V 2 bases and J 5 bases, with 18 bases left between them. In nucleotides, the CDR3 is TGCAGTGCTAGACCATCTTCCGGGACAATGTATGGCTACACCTTC. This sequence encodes CSARPSSGTMYGYTF.

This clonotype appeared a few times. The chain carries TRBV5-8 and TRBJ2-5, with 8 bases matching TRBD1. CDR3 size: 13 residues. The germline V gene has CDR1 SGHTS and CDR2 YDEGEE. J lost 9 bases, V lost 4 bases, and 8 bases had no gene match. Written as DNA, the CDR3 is TGTGCCAGCAGCATACGACAGGGGCAGCCCCAGTACTTC. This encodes CASSIRQGQPQYF.

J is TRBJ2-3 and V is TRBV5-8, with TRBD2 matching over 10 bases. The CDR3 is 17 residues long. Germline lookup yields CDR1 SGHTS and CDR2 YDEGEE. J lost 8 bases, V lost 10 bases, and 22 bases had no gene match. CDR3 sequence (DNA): TGTGCCGCTGATAGAGCGGGGGGGTCCAGTTTAGGATCTACGCAGTATTTT. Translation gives CAADRAGGSSLGSTQYF.

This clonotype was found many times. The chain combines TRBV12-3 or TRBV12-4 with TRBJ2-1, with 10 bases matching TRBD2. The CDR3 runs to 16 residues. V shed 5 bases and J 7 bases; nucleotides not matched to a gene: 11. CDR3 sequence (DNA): TGTGCCAGCAGTCCGGGGTCGGGACTAGCGCGGAATGAGCAGTTCTTC. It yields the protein CASSPGSGLARNEQFF.

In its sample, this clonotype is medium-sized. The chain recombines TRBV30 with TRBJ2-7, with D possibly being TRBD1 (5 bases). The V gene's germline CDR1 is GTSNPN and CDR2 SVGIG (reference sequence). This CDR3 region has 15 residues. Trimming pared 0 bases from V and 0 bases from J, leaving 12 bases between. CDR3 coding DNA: TGTGCCTGGAGTGTCCTTTCAGGGCGCTCCTACGAGCAGTACTTC. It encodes CAWSVLSGRSYEQYF.

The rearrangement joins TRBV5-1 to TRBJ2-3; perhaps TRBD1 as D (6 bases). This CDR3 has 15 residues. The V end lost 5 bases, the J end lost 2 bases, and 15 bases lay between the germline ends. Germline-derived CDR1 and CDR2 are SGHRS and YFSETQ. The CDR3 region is CASRPPGHHTDTQYF. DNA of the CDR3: TGCGCCAGCAGACCCCCGGGACACCACACAGATACGCAGTATTTT.

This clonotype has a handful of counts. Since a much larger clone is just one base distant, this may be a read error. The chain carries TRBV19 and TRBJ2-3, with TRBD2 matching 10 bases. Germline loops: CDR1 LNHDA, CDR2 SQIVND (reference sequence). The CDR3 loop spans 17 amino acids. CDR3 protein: CASSLASGGAGTDAQYF. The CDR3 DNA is TGTGCCAGCAGCTTAGCCAGCGGGGGGGCCGGCACAGATGCGCAGTATTTT. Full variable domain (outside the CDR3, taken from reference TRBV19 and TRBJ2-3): DGGITQSPKYLFRKEGQNVTLSCEQNLNHDAMYWYRQDPGQGLRLIYYSQIVNDFQKGDIAEGYSVSREKKESFPLTVTSAQKNPTAFYLCASSLASGGAGTDAQYFGPGTRLTVL.

The CDR3 is CSAPPSGSIYEQFF. DNA for the CDR3: TGCAGTGCTCCCCCTAGCGGGAGTATCTATGAGCAGTTCTTC. J is TRBJ2-1 and V is TRBV20-1, with TRBD2 identical over 10 bases. The trim removed 5 bases at V and 8 bases at J, leaving 9 bases unmatched. Germline V gene sequence: CDR1 DFQATT, CDR2 SNEGSKA (reference sequence). The CDR3 consists of 14 residues.

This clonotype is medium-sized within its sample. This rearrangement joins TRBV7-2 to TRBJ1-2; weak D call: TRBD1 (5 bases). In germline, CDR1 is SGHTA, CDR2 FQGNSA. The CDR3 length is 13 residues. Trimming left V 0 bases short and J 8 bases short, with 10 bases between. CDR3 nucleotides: TGTGCCAGCAGCTTAGCCTCGGGGGGGGGCTACACCTTC. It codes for CASSLASGGGYTF.

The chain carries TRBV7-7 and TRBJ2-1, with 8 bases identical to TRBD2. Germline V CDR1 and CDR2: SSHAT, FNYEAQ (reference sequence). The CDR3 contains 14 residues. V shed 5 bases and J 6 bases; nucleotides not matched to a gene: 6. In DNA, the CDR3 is TGTGCCAGCAGCCCGCGAGGGACTAGCAATGAGCAGTTCTTC. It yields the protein CASSPRGTSNEQFF. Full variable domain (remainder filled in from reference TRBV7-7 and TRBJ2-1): GAGVSQSPRYKVTKRGQDVTLRCDPISSHATLYWYQQALGQGPEFLTYFNYEAQPDKSGLPSDRFSAERPEGSISTLTIQRTEQRDSAMYRCASSPRGTSNEQFFGPGTRLTVL.

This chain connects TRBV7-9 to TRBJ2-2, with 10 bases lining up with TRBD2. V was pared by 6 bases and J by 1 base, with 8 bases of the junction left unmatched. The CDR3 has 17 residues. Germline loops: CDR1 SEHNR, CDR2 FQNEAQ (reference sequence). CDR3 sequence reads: CASSHRLAGENTGELFF. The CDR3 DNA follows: TGTGCCAGCAGTCACCGCCTAGCGGGAGAGAACACCGGGGAGCTGTTTTTT.

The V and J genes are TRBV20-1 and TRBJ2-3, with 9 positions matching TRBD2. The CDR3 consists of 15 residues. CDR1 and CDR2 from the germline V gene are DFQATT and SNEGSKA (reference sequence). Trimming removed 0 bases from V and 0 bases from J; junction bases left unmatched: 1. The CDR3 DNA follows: TGCAGTGCTAGAGATAGCGGGAGTAGCACAGATACGCAGTATTTT. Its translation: CSARDSGSSTDTQYF.

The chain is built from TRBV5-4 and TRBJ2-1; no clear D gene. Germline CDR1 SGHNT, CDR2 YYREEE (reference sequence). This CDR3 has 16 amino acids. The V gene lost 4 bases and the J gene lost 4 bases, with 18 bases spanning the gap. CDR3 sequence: CASSQESGDYYNEQFF. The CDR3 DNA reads TGTGCCAGCAGCCAAGAGTCCGGAGATTATTACAATGAGCAGTTCTTC.

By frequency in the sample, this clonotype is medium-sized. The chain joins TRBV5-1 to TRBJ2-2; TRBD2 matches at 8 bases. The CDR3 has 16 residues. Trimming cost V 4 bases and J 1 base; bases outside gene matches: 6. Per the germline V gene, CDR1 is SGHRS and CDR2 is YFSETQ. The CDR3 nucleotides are TGCGCCAGCAGCCCCCTTACTAGCGGGAACACCGGGGAGCTGTTTTTT. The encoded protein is CASSPLTSGNTGELFF.

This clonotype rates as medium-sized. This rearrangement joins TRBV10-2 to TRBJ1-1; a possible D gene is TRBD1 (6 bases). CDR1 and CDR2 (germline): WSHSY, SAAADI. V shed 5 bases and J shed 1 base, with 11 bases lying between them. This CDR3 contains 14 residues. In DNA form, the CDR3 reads TGCGCCAGCAGTCAAAGGGGGTCGAACACTGAAGCTTTCTTT. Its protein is CASSQRGSNTEAFF.